What follows are 10 T cell receptor beta chains derived from one specimen sequenced in a study of OX40 agonist ivuxolimab in advanced cancers. The repertoire was sequenced with immunoSEQ multiplex PCR; TCRdb's copy has only in-frame clones and lacks some. This table has 50,000 to 55,000 clones, 85% to 90% appearing once. The material sequenced was CD4+ or CD8+ T cells sorted from blood, taken in a trial of the OX40 agonist ivuxolimab. The source is an adult with an advanced solid tumor such as melanoma, head and neck, liver or kidney cancer.

V usage is TRBV6-4 and J usage is TRBJ2-2; D remains unclear. The CDR3 is made up of 16 amino acids. Trimming took off 7 bases at V and 0 bases at J, with 15 bases between the two ends. Germline assignment: CDR1 MRHNA and CDR2 SNTAGT. CDR3: CASTPTAPSNTGELFF. The CDR3 region has the DNA TGTGCCAGCACCCCCACGGCTCCTTCGAACACCGGGGAGCTGTTTTTT.

This sequence joins TRBV25-1 and TRBJ2-3; 9 bases align to TRBD2. Losses at the gene ends were 1 base for V and 2 bases for J; bases not matched to a gene: 7. This CDR3 contains 17 residues. Germline lookup yields CDR1 MGHDK and CDR2 SYGVNS. The CDR3 spells CASSESRSGGNTDTQYF. The CDR3, as DNA: TGTGCCAGCAGTGAATCCAGAAGCGGGGGGAACACAGATACGCAGTATTTT.

By share of the sample, this clone is medium-sized. The chain uses TRBV11-2 and TRBJ2-7; the D call may be TRBD1 or TRBD2 (5 bases each). The CDR3 is 16 residues long. The germline V gene encodes CDR1 SGHAT and CDR2 FQNNGV. Trimming took off 0 bases at V and 2 bases at J, with 14 bases between the two ends. CDR3 sequence (DNA): TGTGCCAGCAGCTTAGATCGTTGGGGGTTCGCCTACGAGCAGTACGTC. Encoded protein: CASSLDRWGFAYEQYV.

The chain recombines TRBV18 with TRBJ2-2; 11 positions agree with TRBD2. The CDR3 loop spans 17 amino acids. Germline V gene lookup returns CDR1 KGHSH and CDR2 LQKENI. Trimming cost V 0 bases and J 4 bases; bases outside gene matches: 4. The CDR3 region has the DNA TGTGCCAGCTCACCACCTAATCTAGCGGGAGGCACCGGGGAGCTGTTTTTT. This sequence encodes CASSPPNLAGGTGELFF.

The chain has TRBV6-1 and TRBJ2-7, with 9 bases matching TRBD1. The CDR3 is 15 residues long. The germline gives CDR1 MNHNS, CDR2 SASEGT. V was clipped by 5 bases and J by 5 bases; unmatched bases: 10. This CDR3 reads CASSPPGTGFNEQYF. In nucleotides, the CDR3 is TGTGCCAGCAGTCCACCCGGGACAGGGTTTAACGAGCAGTACTTC.

V and J are TRBV28 and TRBJ2-4; D uncertain. The germline V gene encodes CDR1 MDHEN and CDR2 SYDVKM. V gave up 6 bases and J gave up 6 bases, with 6 bases separating them. The CDR3 loop spans 11 amino acids. CDR3 DNA sequence: TGTGCCAGCAGAACGGGAAACATTCAGTACTTC. Encoded protein: CASRTGNIQYF.

This clone is a singleton in its sample. V usage is TRBV21-1 and J usage is TRBJ2-3; the table calls TRBD1, which could not be checked here. TRBV21-1 is flagged as a pseudogene. CDR3 size: 15 residues. CDR3 sequence: CASSAVSSSTDTQYF. CDR3 coding DNA: TGTGCCAGCAGCGCAGTTTCCTCGAGCACAGATACGCAGTATTTT.

Note on this clone: Relative to the germline gene, one junction end is altered; a read error may explain this. The gene calls are TRBV18 and TRBJ2-5, with a weak D call TRBD1 (5 bases). The CDR3 length is 16 residues. The germline V gene encodes CDR1 KGHSH and CDR2 LQKENI. CDR3 nucleotides: TGTGCCACCTCAACCCAGGGCCCAACTTACCAAGAGACCCAGTACTTC. The encoded protein is CATSTQGPTYQETQYF.

CDR3 bases: TGCGCCAGCAGCCAAGGGGCAGGGGGCACCTACGAGCAGTACTTC. It yields the protein CASSQGAGGTYEQYF. V is TRBV4-1 and J is TRBJ2-7; TRBD1 matches 8 bases. After removal of 1 base from V and 2 bases from J, the junction contained 4 bases not matched to a gene. The germline gives CDR1 MGHRA, CDR2 YSYEKL. The length of the CDR3 is 15 residues.

The chain is built from TRBV28 and TRBJ2-2; D remains unclear. CDR1 and CDR2 from the germline V gene are MDHEN and SYDVKM. V lost 6 bases, J lost 6 bases, and 8 bases lay in between. The CDR3 spans 12 residues. The CDR3 is CASSLMAGELFF. In nucleotides, the CDR3 is TGTGCCAGCAGCCTGATGGCCGGGGAGCTGTTTTTT.